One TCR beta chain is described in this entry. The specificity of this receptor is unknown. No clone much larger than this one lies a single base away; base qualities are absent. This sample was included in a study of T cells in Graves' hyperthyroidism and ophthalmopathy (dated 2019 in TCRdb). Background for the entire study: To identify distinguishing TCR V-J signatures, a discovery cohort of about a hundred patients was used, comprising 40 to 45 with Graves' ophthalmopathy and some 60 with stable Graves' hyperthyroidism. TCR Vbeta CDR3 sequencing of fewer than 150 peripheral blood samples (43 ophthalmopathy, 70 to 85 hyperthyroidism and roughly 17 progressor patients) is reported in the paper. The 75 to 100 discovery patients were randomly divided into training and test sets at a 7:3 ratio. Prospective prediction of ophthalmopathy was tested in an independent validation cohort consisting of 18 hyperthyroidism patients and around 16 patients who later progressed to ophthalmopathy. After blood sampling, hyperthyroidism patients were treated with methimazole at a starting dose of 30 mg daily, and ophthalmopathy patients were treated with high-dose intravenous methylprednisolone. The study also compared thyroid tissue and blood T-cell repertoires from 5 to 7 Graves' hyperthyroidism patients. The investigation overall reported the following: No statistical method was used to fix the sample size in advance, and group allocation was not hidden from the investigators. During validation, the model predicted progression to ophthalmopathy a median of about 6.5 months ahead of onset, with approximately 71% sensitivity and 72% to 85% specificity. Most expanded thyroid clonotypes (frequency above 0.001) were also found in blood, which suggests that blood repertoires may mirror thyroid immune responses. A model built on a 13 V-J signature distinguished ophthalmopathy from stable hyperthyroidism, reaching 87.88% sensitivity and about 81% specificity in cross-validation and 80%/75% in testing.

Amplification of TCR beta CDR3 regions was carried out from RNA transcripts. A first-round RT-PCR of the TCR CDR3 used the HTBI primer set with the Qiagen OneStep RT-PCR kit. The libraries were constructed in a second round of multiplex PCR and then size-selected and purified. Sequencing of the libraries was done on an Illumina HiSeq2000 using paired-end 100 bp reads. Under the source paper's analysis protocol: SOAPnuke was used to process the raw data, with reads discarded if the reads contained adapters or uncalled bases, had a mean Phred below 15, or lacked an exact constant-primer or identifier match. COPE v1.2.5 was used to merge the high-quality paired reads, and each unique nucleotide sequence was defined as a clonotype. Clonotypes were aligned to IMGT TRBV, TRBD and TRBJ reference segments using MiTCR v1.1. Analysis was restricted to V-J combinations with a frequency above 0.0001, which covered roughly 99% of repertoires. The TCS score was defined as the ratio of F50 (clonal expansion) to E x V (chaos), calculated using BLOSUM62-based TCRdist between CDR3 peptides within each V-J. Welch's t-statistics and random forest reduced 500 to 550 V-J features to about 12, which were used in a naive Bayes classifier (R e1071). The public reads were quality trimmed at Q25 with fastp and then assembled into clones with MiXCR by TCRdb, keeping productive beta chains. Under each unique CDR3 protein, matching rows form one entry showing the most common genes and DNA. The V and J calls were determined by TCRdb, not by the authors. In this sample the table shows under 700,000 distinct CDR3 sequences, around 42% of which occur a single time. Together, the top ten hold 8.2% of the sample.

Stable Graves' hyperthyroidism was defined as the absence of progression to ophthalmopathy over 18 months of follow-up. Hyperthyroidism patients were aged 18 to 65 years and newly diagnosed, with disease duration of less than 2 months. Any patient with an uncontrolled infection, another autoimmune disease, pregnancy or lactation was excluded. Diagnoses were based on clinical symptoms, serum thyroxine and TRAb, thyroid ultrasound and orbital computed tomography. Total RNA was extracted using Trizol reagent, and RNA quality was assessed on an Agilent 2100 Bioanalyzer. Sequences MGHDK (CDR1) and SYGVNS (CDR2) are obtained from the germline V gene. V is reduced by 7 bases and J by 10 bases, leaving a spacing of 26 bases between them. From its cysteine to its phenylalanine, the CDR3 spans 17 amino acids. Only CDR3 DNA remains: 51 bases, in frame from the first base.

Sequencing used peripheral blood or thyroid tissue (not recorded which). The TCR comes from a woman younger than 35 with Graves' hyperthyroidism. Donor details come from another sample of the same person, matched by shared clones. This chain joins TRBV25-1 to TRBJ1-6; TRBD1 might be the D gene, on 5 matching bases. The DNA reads TGTGCCAGCACGCGGTGGGTTTTTTCAGGGAAAAGGTCACCCCTCCACTTT. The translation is CASTRWVFSGKRSPLHF. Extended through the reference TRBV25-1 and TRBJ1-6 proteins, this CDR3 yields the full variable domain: EADIYQTPRYLVIGTGKKITLECSQTMGHDKMYWYQQDPGMELHLIHYSYGVNSTEKGDLSSESTVSRIRTEHFPLTLESARPSHTSQYLCASTRWVFSGKRSPLHFGNGTRLTVT.